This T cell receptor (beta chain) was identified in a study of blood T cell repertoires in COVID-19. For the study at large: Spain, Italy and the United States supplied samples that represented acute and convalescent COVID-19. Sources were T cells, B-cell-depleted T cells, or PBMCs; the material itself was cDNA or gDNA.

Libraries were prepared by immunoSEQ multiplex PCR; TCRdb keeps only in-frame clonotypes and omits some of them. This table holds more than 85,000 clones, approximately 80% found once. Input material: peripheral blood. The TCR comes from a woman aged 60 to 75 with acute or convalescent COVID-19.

CDR3: CASSLGLTSADQETQYF. CDR3 bases: TGTGCCAGCAGCTTAGGCCTGACTAGCGCCGACCAAGAGACCCAGTACTTC. The chain uses TRBV7-6 and TRBJ2-5; 8 nucleotides align to TRBD2. Germline CDR1 is SGHVS and CDR2 is FNYEAQ. The junction had 7 bases not matched to a gene; V was cut back by 1 base and J by 0 bases. This CDR3 comprises 17 residues.